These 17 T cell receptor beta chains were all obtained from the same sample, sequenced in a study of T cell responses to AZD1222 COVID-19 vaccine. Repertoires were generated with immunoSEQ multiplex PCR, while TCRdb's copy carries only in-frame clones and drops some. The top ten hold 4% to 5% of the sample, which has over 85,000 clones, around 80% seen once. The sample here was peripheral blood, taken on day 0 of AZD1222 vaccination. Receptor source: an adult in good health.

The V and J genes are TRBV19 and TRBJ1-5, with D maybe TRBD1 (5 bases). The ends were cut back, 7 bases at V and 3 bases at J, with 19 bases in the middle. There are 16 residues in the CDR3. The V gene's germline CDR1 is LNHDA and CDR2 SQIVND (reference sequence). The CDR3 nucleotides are TGTGCCAGTACTAATTTGGGGGTAAGCACCAATCAGCCCCAGCATTTT. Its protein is CASTNLGVSTNQPQHF.

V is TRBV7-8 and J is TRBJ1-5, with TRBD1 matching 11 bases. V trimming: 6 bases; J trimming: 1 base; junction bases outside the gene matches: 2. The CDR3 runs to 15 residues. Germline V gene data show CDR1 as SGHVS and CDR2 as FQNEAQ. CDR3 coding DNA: TGTGCCAGCAGACGGACAGGGGGCAGCAATCAGCCCCAGCATTTT. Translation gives CASRRTGGSNQPQHF. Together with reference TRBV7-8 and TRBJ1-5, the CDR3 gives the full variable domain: GAGVSQSPRYKVAKRGQDVALRCDPISGHVSLFWYQQALGQGPEFLTYFQNEAQLDKSGLPSDRFFAERPEGSVSTLKIQRTQQEDSAVYLCASRRTGGSNQPQHFGDGTRLSIL.

DNA for the CDR3: TGTGCCAGCAGTCGACAGGGTGAGACAGATACGCAGTATTTT. It yields the protein CASSRQGETDTQYF. The chain couples TRBV6-5 to TRBJ2-3, with TRBD1 matching over 7 bases. The CDR3 has 14 residues. J gave up 3 bases and V 5 bases, and 5 bases lay outside the gene matches. Germline assignment: CDR1 MNHEY and CDR2 SVGAGI.

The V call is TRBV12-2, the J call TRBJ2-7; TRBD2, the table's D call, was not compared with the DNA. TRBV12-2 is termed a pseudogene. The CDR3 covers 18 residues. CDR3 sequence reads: CASRLLAPTTSLTYEQYF. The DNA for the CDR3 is TGTGCAAGTCGCTTACTAGCTCCTACAACCAGCCTTACCTACGAGCAGTACTTC.

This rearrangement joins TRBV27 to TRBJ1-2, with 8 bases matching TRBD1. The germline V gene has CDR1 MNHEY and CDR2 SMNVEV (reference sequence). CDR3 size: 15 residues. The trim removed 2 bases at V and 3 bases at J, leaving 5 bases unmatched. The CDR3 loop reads CASSLRQGIYYGYTF. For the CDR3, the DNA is TGTGCCAGCAGTTTACGACAGGGGATTTACTATGGCTACACCTTC.

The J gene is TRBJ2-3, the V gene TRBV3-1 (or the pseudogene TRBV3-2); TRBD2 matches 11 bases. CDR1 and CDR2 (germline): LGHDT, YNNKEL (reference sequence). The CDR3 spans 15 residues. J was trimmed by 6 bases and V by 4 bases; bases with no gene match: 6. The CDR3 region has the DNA TGTGCCAGCAGCCCTGGGGCTAGCGGGAGGGATACGCAGTATTTT. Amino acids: CASSPGASGRDTQYF.

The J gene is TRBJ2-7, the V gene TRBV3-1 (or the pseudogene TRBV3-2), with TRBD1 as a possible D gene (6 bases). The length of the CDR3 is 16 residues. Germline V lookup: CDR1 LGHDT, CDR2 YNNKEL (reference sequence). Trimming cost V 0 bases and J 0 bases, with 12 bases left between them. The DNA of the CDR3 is TGTGCCAGCAGCCAAGAAAACAGGGTCCCCTCCTACGAGCAGTACTTC. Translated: CASSQENRVPSYEQYF.

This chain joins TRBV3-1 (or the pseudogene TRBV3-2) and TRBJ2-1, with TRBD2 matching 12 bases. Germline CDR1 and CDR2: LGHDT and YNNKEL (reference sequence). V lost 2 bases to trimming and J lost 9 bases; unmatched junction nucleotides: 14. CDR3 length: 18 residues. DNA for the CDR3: TGTGCCAGCAGCCAATACGGTACAAATCCTAGCGGGAGGGTTGAGCAGTTCTTC. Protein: CASSQYGTNPSGRVEQFF.

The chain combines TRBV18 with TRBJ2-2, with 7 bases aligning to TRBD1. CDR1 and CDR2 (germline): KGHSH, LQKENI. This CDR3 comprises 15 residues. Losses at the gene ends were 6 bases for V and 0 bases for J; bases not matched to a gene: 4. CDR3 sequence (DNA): TGTGCCAGCTCCTCCGGGACAGCGAACACCGGGGAGCTGTTTTTT. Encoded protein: CASSSGTANTGELFF.

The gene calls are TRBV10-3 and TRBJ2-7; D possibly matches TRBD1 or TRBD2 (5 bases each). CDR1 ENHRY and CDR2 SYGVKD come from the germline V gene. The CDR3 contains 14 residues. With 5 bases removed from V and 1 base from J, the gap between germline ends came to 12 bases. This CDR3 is CAISTGANSYEQYF. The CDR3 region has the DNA TGTGCCATCAGTACCGGGGCTAATTCCTACGAGCAGTACTTC.

CDR3 nucleotides: TGTGCCAGCAGTCCTAGGATTAGCAATCAGCCCCAGCATTTT. It encodes CASSPRISNQPQHF. The chain has TRBV28 and TRBJ1-5; D is unclear. V was shortened by 5 bases and J by 0 bases, with 8 bases between the two germline ends. The CDR3 extends over 14 amino acids. The germline gives CDR1 MDHEN, CDR2 SYDVKM.

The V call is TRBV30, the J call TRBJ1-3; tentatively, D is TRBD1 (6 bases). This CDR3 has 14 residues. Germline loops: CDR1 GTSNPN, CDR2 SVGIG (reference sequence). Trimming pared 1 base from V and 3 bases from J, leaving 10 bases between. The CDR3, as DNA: TGTGCCTGGAGTGCAGGGGTTGGTGGAAACACCATATATTTT. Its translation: CAWSAGVGGNTIYF.

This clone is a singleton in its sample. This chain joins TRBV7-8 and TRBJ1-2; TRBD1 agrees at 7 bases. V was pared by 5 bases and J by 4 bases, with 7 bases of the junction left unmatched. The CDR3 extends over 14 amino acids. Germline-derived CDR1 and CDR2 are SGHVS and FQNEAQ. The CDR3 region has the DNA TGTGCCAGCAGCGCAGGGGGGTCAGGCTATGGCTACACCTTC. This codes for CASSAGGSGYGYTF.

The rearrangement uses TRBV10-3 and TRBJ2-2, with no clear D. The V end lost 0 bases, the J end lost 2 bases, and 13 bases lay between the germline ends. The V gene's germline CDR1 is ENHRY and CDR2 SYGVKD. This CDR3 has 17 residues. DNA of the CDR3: TGTGCCATCAGTGAGTCGCCTCCCGGAAGTAACACCGGGGAGCTGTTTTTT. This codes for CAISESPPGSNTGELFF.

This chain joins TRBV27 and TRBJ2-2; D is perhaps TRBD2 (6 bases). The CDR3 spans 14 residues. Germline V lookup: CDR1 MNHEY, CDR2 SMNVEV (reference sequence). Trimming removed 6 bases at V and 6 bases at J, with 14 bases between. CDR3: CASRSPRRAGELFF. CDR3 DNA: TGTGCCAGCAGAAGTCCGAGGAGGGCCGGGGAGCTGTTTTTT.

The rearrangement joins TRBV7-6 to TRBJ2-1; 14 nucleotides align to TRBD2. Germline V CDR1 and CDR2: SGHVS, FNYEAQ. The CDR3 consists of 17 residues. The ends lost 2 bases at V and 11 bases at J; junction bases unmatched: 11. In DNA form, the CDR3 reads TGTGCCAGCAGCTTAAGCACAGCGACTAGCGGGAGGGCTCAGCAGTTCTTC. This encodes CASSLSTATSGRAQQFF.

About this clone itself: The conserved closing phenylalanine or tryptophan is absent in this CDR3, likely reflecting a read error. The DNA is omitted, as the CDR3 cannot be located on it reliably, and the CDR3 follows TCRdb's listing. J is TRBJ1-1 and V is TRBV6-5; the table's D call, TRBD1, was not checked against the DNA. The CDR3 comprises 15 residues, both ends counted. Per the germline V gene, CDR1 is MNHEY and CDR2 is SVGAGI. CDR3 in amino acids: CASSYSSSPGTGPVL.